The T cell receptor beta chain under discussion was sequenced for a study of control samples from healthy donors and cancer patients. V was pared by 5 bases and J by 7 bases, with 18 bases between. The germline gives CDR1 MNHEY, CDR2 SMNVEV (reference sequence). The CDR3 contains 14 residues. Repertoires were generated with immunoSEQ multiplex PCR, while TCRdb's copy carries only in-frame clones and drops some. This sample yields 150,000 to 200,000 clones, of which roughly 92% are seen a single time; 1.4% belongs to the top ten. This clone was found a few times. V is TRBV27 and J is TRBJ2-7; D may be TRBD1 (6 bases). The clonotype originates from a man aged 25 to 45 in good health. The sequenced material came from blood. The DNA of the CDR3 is TGTGCCAGCAGTACCCGGGACAAGATGTGGGAGCAGTACTTC. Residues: CASSTRDKMWEQYF.